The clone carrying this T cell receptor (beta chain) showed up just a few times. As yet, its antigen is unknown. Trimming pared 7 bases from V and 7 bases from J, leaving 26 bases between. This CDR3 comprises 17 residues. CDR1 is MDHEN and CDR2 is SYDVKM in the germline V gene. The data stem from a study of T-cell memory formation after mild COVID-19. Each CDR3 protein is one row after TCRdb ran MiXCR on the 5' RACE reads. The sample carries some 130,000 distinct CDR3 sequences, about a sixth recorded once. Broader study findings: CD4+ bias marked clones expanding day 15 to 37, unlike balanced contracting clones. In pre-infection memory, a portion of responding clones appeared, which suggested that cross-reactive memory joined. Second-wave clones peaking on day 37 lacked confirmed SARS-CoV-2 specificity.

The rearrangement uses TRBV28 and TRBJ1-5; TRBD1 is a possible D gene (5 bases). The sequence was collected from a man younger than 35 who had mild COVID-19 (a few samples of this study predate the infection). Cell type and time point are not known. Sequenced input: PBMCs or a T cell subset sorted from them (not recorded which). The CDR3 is CASTPGGAGLSEQPQHF. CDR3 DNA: TGTGCCAGCACCCCAGGAGGGGCCGGATTATCGGAGCAGCCCCAGCATTTT.